This entry lists 23 T cell receptor beta chains sequenced from one sample in a study of CD8 T cells in ankylosing spondylitis (dated by TCRdb to about 2017). The library was obtained by 5' RACE. The listed sequencing device is Illumina HiSeq 2500. TCRdb took the public reads, trimmed them with fastp at Q25, ran MiXCR for clone calling and kept in-frame beta chains. Each entry is one CDR3 protein sequence, shown with its most common DNA and genes. This sample is represented by about 69,000 distinct CDR3 sequences; less than 6% of them were singletons. The ten largest clones take up 2% to 2.5% of the sample. The sequenced material came from blood, either unsorted or a sorted T cell fraction (not recorded which). The receptors originated from a male donor with ankylosing spondylitis or in good health (not recorded which).

This clonotype was counted many times. The gene calls are TRBV5-1 and TRBJ1-5, with D uncertain. The CDR3 runs to 13 residues. The V gene lost 0 bases and the J gene lost 3 bases, with 4 bases spanning the gap. Germline loops: CDR1 SGHRS, CDR2 YFSETQ. The chain's CDR3 is CASSLAVNQPQHF. As DNA, the CDR3 is TGCGCCAGCAGCTTGGCGGTCAATCAGCCCCAGCATTTT. The variable domain in full, with the rest retrieved from reference TRBV5-1 and TRBJ1-5, is KAGVTQTPRYLIKTRGQQVTLSCSPISGHRSVSWYQQTPGQGLQFLFEYFSETQRNKGNFPGRFSGRQFSNSRSEMNVSTLELGDSALYLCASSLAVNQPQHFGDGTRLSIL.

The chain recombines TRBV24-1 with TRBJ2-3; 10 bases match TRBD2. The V and J ends lost 8 bases and 4 bases, in that order; junction bases with no gene match: 11. Germline values: CDR1 KGHDR, CDR2 SFDVKD. This CDR3 region has 16 residues. CDR3 sequence (DNA): TGTGCCACCACCCCGGACCAGCGGGGGGGCCCAGATACGCAGTATTTT. Translation gives CATTPDQRGGPDTQYF.

This clonotype came up many times. This chain's CDR3 is CASSLNSVDTQYF. The CDR3 nucleotides are TGTGCCAGCAGTTTGAATAGTGTGGATACGCAGTATTTT. This rearrangement joins TRBV12-3 or TRBV12-4 to TRBJ2-3; D unresolved. Trimming removed 3 bases at V and 6 bases at J, with 10 bases between. This CDR3 contains 13 residues.

In its sample, this clonotype was seen many times. The V gene is TRBV27, the J gene TRBJ2-7; D call uncertain. The CDR3 is made up of 12 amino acids. V lost 4 bases and J lost 5, with 9 bases in between. Per the germline V gene, CDR1 is MNHEY and CDR2 is SMNVEV (reference sequence). The CDR3 coding sequence is TGTGCCAGCAGTTATATGGGCCACGAGCAGTACTTC. It is translated as CASSYMGHEQYF.

In this sample, this clonotype turned up many times. The genes are TRBV4-1 and TRBJ1-1, with 9 bases aligning to TRBD1. V shed 0 bases, J shed 1 base, and the junction held 9 bases outside the gene matches. Germline V gene sequence: CDR1 MGHRA, CDR2 YSYEKL. The CDR3 has 18 amino acids. CDR3 sequence reads: CASSQEPSGTGTNTEAFF. Here the CDR3 DNA reads TGCGCCAGCAGCCAAGAACCTTCCGGGACAGGGACGAACACTGAAGCTTTCTTT.

There are many counts of this clonotype. The CDR3 DNA is TGTGCCAGCAGTTACCAGGAACTGACATGGAAAGAGACCCAGTACTTC. Translated, it gives CASSYQELTWKETQYF. This chain links TRBV6-5 with TRBJ2-5, with D hard to call. V lost 2 bases and J lost 3, with 16 bases in between. This CDR3 spans 16 amino acids. Germline CDR1 reads MNHEY; CDR2 reads SVGAGI.

This clonotype showed up just a few times. This sequence joins TRBV28 and TRBJ2-7; D remains ambiguous. The CDR3 sequence is 11 residues long. CDR1 is MDHEN, CDR2 SYDVKM, per germline. V shed 6 bases and J shed 0 bases, with 3 bases lying between them. CDR3 sequence reads: CASRASYEQYF. The DNA for the CDR3 is TGTGCCAGCAGGGCCTCCTACGAGCAGTACTTC.

This clonotype was detected ten times or more. This chain connects TRBV12-3 or TRBV12-4 to TRBJ1-5; TRBD1 is a possible D gene (6 bases). CDR3 size: 12 residues. Trimming stripped 7 bases from V and 5 bases from J, with 9 bases between. CDR3 residues: CASNTGYQPQHF. DNA for the CDR3: TGTGCCAGCAACACAGGGTATCAGCCCCAGCATTTT.

This rearrangement joins TRBV4-2 to TRBJ1-4; weak D call: TRBD1 (5 bases). This CDR3 comprises 16 residues. CDR1 and CDR2 (germline): LGHNA, YNFKEQ. The germline V and J ends were trimmed by 0 bases and 5 bases, with 13 bases remaining between them. Here the CDR3 reads CASSQDGGRENEKLFF. CDR3 nucleotide sequence: TGTGCCAGCAGCCAAGATGGGGGACGGGAGAATGAAAAACTGTTTTTT.

The sample holds many counts of this clonotype. The gene calls are TRBV10-3 and TRBJ2-7; possible D gene TRBD1, 6 bases. The V and J ends lost 0 bases and 7 bases respectively, with 13 bases between them. This CDR3 spans 14 amino acids. From germline, CDR1 is ENHRY and CDR2 SYGVKD. The CDR3 sequence: CAISESQGHGEQYF. The CDR3 DNA reads as TGTGCCATCAGTGAGTCCCAGGGGCATGGGGAGCAGTACTTC.

This clonotype was seen repeatedly, ten times or more. The chain employs TRBV12-3 or TRBV12-4 and TRBJ1-1; the D gene is possibly TRBD1 (6 bases). The CDR3 runs to 14 residues. Deletions cut 2 bases from V and 6 bases from J, with 13 bases between. The CDR3 protein is CASSLINRGSEAFF. CDR3 coding DNA: TGTGCCAGCAGTTTAATAAATAGGGGGTCTGAAGCTTTCTTT.

This clonotype was recorded at least ten times. J is TRBJ2-5 and V is TRBV20-1, with 10 bases aligning to TRBD2. Looked up from germline, CDR1 is DFQATT and CDR2 is SNEGSKA (reference sequence). V was clipped by 5 bases and J by 2 bases; unmatched bases: 5. The CDR3 length is 14 residues. The CDR3: CSALSGGDQETQYF. The CDR3 DNA is TGCAGTGCTCTAAGCGGGGGGGATCAAGAGACCCAGTACTTC.

This clonotype was seen many times. The CDR3 DNA reads as TGCAGTGCTAGAGATACCGCGGGACTAGCCTACGAGCAGTACTTC. Translated: CSARDTAGLAYEQYF. This chain links TRBV20-1 with TRBJ2-7, with 8 bases identical to TRBD2. The CDR3 sequence is 15 residues long. V dropped 0 bases and J dropped 2; count of bases not matched to a gene: 6. The germline V gene encodes CDR1 DFQATT and CDR2 SNEGSKA (reference sequence).

The rearrangement uses TRBV30 and TRBJ1-2; D remains unclear. This CDR3 is built from 13 residues. V was pared by 1 base and J by 4 bases, with 10 bases between. Per germline, CDR1 GTSNPN and CDR2 SVGIG (reference sequence). CDR3 bases: TGTGCCTGGAGTGCGGGTTATGGCTATGGCTACACCTTC. Amino acid sequence: CAWSAGYGYGYTF. Full variable domain (remainder filled in from reference TRBV30 and TRBJ1-2): SQTIHQWPATLVQPVGSPLSLECTVEGTSNPNLYWYRQAAGRGLQLLFYSVGIGQISSEVPQNLSASRPQDRQFILSSKKLLLSDSGFYLCAWSAGYGYGYTFGSGTRLTVV.

This clonotype was seen many times. The rearrangement uses TRBV3-1 and TRBJ2-2, with D perhaps TRBD2 (5 bases). V was shortened by 4 bases and J by 4 bases, with 13 bases between the two germline ends. CDR1 LGHDT and CDR2 YNNKEL come from the germline V gene (reference sequence). This CDR3 has 15 amino acids. CDR3 sequence (DNA): TGTGCCAGCAGCCCGGGAAATGCGATCACCGGGGAGCTGTTTTTT. Protein sequence: CASSPGNAITGELFF.

The sample holds many counts of this clonotype. The V call is TRBV3-1, the J call TRBJ2-5; D may be TRBD2 (6 bases). Trimming took off 3 bases at V and 3 bases at J, with 14 bases between the two ends. Germline lookup yields CDR1 LGHDT and CDR2 YNNKEL (reference sequence). This CDR3 contains 15 residues. This CDR3 reads CASSQAGTHKETQYF. In DNA form, the CDR3 reads TGTGCCAGCAGCCAGGCCGGGACTCACAAAGAGACCCAGTACTTC.

This clonotype was seen repeatedly, ten times or more. V and J are TRBV5-1 and TRBJ1-5; D is uncertain. Germline CDR1 reads SGHRS; CDR2 reads YFSETQ. CDR3 length: 15 amino acids. V lost 0 bases to trimming and J lost 7 bases, with 14 bases between them. CDR3 loop: CASSLVGGLSQPQHF. In DNA form, the CDR3 reads TGCGCCAGCAGCTTGGTGGGAGGGTTAAGCCAGCCCCAGCATTTT. The full variable domain, rest sourced from reference TRBV5-1 and TRBJ1-5, is KAGVTQTPRYLIKTRGQQVTLSCSPISGHRSVSWYQQTPGQGLQFLFEYFSETQRNKGNFPGRFSGRQFSNSRSEMNVSTLELGDSALYLCASSLVGGLSQPQHFGDGTRLSIL.

This clonotype was seen a handful of times. The rearrangement links TRBV7-9 to TRBJ2-3, with TRBD1 matching 7 bases. V was clipped by 2 bases and J by 0 bases; unmatched bases: 8. The CDR3 totals 17 residues. Germline lookup yields CDR1 SEHNR and CDR2 FQNEAQ (reference sequence). The CDR3 reads CASSLSITGASTDTQYF. The CDR3 DNA reads TGTGCCAGCAGCTTATCAATAACAGGGGCCAGCACAGATACGCAGTATTTT.

This clonotype came up many times. This rearrangement joins TRBV6-1 to TRBJ2-7; 12 bases line up with TRBD1. CDR3 length: 15 amino acids. V lost 6 bases to trimming and J lost 1 base; unmatched junction nucleotides: 4. CDR1 and CDR2 (germline): MNHNS, SASEGT. CDR3 nucleotides: TGTGCCAGCAGGGAGGGACAGGGGGCTTCCTACGAGCAGTACTTC. This sequence encodes CASREGQGASYEQYF.

This clonotype was detected ten times or more. V gene TRBV20-1 combines with J gene TRBJ2-5, with 12 bases identical to TRBD2. Germline CDR1 DFQATT, CDR2 SNEGSKA (reference sequence). Unmatched junction bases numbered 12, after V lost 6 bases and J lost 4 bases. The CDR3 is 16 amino acids. The CDR3 region has the DNA TGCAGTGCCCCCCCGGGGCTAGCGGGGGGGGGAGAGACCCAGTACTTC. This sequence encodes CSAPPGLAGGGETQYF.

This clonotype appeared many times. V and J are TRBV7-6 and TRBJ2-2, with D unresolved. Trimming took 1 base from V and 4 from J, leaving 7 bases between them. The CDR3 contains 14 residues. Germline V gives CDR1 SGHVS, CDR2 FNYEAQ. The CDR3 sequence is CASSLVRSTGELFF. DNA of the CDR3: TGTGCCAGCAGCTTAGTTCGCAGCACCGGGGAGCTGTTTTTT.

This clonotype was counted many times. The chain uses TRBV28 and TRBJ2-7, with 7 bases lining up with TRBD1. Trimming took 5 bases from V and 5 from J; bases not matched to a gene: 9. CDR1 is MDHEN and CDR2 is SYDVKM in the germline V gene. This CDR3 comprises 14 residues. CDR3 in amino acids: CASSIQQGNHEQYF. The CDR3 DNA reads TGTGCCAGCAGTATCCAACAGGGGAACCACGAGCAGTACTTC.

There are many counts of this clonotype. J is TRBJ1-1 and V is TRBV24-1; weak D call: TRBD1 (6 bases). Germline CDR1 reads KGHDR; CDR2 reads SFDVKD. This CDR3 is built from 13 residues. The V and J ends lost 5 bases and 7 bases respectively, with 13 bases between them. The CDR3 bases are TGTGCCACCAGTGGGACACAGGGAGGTGAAGCTTTCTTT. Its translation: CATSGTQGGEAFF.